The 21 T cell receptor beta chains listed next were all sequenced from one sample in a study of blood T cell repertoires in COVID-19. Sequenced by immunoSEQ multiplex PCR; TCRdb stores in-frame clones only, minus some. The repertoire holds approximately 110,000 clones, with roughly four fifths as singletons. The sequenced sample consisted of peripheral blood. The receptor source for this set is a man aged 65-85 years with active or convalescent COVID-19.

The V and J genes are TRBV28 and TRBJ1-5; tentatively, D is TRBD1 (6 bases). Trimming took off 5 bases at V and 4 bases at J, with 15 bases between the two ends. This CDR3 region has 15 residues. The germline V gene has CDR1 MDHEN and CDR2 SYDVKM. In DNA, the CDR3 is TGTGCCAGCAGTCCCCCACAGGGAATGAATCAGCCCCAGCATTTT. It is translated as CASSPPQGMNQPQHF.

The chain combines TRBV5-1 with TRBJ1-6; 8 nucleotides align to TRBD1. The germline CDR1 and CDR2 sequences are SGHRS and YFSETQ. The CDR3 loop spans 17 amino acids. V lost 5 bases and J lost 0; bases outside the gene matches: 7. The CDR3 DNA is TGCGCCAGCAGTTCCGGGGACAGGAGCTCCTATAATTCACCCCTCCACTTT. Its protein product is CASSSGDRSSYNSPLHF.

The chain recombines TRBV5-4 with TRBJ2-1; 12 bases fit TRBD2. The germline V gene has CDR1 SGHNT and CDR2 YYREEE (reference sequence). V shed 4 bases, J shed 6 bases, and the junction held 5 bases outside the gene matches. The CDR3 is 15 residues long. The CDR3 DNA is TGTGCCAGCAGCCCCACTAGCGGGGGGTTCAATGAGCAGTTCTTC. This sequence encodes CASSPTSGGFNEQFF.

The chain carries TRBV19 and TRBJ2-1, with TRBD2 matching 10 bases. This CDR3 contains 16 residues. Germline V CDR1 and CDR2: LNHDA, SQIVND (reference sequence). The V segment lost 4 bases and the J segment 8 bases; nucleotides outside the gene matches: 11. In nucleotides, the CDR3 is TGTGCCAGTAGTACTAGCGGACTAGCGGTGTGGGATGAGCAGTTCTTC. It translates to CASSTSGLAVWDEQFF.

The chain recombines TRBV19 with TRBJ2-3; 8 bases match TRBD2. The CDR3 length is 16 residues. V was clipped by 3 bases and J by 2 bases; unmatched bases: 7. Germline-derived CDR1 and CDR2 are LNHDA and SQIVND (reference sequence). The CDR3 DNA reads TGTGCCAGTAGTATTTTAACGGGAGGGCCCACAGATACGCAGTATTTT. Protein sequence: CASSILTGGPTDTQYF.

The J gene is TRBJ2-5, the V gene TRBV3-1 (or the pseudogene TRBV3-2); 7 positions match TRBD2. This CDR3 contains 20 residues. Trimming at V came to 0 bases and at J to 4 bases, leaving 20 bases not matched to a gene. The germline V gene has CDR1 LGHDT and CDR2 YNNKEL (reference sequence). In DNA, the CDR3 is TGTGCCAGCAGCCAAGAGCCTCCGGGACTACTCCGTGCCTCTCGAGAGACCCAGTACTTC. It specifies CASSQEPPGLLRASRETQYF.

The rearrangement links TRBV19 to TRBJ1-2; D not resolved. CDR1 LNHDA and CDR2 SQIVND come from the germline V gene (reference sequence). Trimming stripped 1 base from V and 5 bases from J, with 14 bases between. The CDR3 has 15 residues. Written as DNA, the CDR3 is TGTGCCAGTAGTATAGGGGAGGGCGTCGCTTATGGCTACACCTTC. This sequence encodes CASSIGEGVAYGYTF.

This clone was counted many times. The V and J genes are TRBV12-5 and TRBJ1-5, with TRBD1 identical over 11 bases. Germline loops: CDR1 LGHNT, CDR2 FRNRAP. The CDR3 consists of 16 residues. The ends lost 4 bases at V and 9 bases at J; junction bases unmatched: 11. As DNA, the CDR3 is TGTGCTAGTGGTTCCCGGACAGGGGGCGAAGGGCGGCCCCAGCATTTT. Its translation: CASGSRTGGEGRPQHF.

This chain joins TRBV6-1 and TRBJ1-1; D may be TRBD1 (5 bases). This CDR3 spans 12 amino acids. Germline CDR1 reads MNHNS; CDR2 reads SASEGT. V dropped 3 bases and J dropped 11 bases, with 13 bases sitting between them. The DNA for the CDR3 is TGTGCCAGCAGTGATCCGGAAAGGGGCGCTTTCTTT. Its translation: CASSDPERGAFF.

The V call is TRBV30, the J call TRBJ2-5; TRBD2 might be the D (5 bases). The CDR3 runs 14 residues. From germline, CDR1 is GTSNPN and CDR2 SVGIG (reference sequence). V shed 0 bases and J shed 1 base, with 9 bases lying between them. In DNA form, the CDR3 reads TGTGCCTGGAGTGTACGGGGAGCCCAAGAGACCCAGTACTTC. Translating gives CAWSVRGAQETQYF.

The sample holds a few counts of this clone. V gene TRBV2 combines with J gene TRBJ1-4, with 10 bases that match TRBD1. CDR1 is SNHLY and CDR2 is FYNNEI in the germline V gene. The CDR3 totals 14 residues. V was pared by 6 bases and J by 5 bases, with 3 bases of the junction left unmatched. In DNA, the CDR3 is TGTGCCAGCAGGCGGGACAGGGGAAATGAAAAACTGTTTTTT. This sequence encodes CASRRDRGNEKLFF.

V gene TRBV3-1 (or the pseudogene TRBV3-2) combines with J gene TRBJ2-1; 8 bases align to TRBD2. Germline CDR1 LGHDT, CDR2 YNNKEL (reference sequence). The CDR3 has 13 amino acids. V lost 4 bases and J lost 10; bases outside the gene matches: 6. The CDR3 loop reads CASSLIAGQEQFF. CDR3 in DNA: TGTGCCAGCAGCCTTATAGCGGGGCAAGAGCAGTTCTTC.

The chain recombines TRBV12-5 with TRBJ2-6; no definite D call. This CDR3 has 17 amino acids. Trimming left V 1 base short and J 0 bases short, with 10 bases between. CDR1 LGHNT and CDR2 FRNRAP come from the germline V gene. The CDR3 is CASGLENSGSGANVLTF. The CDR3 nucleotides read TGTGCTAGTGGTTTGGAGAACTCGGGCTCTGGGGCCAACGTCCTGACTTTC. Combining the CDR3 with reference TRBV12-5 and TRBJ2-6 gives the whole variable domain DARVTQTPRHKVTEMGQEVTMRCQPILGHNTVFWYRQTMMQGLELLAYFRNRAPLDDSGMPKDRFSAEMPDATLATLKIQPSEPRDSAVYFCASGLENSGSGANVLTFGAGSRLTVL.

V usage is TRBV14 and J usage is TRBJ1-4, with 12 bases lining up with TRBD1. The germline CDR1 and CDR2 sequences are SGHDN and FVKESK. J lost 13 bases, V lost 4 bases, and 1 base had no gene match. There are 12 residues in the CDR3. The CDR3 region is CASSRDRGPLFF. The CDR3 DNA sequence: TGTGCCAGCAGCCGGGACAGGGGGCCACTGTTTTTT.

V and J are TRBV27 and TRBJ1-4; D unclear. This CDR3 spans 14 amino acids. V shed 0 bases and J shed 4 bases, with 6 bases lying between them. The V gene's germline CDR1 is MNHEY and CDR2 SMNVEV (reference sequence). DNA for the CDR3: TGTGCCAGCAGTTTATCTCAGTATAATGAAAAACTGTTTTTT. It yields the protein CASSLSQYNEKLFF.

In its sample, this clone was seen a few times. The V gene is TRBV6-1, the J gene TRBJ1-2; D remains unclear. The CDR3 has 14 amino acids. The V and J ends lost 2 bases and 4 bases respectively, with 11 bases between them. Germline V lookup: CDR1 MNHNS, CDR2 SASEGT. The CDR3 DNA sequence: TGTGCCAGCAGTGAATACTCAGGAACCTATGGCTACACCTTC. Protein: CASSEYSGTYGYTF.

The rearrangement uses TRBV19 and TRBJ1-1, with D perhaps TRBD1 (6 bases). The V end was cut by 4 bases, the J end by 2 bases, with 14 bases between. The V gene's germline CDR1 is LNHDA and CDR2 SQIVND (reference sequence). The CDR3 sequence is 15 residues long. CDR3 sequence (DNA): TGTGCCAGTAGTACCACCGGGACAAGTAACACTGAAGCTTTCTTT. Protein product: CASSTTGTSNTEAFF. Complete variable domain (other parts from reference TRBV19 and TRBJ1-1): DGGITQSPKYLFRKEGQNVTLSCEQNLNHDAMYWYRQDPGQGLRLIYYSQIVNDFQKGDIAEGYSVSREKKESFPLTVTSAQKNPTAFYLCASSTTGTSNTEAFFGQGTRLTVV.

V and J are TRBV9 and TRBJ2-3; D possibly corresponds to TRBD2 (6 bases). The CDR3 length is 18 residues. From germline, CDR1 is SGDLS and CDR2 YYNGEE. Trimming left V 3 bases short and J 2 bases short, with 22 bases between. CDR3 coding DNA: TGTGCCAGCAGCGAAGGGGCGCGGAGGGTGGCCTACACAGATACGCAGTATTTT. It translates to CASSEGARRVAYTDTQYF. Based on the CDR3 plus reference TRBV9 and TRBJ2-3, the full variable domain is DSGVTQTPKHLITATGQRVTLRCSPRSGDLSVYWYQQSLDQGLQFLIQYYNGEERAKGNILERFSAQQFPDLHSELNLSSLELGDSALYFCASSEGARRVAYTDTQYFGPGTRLTVL.

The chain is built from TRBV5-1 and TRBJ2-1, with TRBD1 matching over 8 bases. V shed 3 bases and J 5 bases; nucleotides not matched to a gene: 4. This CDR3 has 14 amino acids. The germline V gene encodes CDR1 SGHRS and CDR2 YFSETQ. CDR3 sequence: CASSWVTGDNEQFF. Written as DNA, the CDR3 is TGCGCCAGCAGCTGGGTGACAGGGGACAATGAGCAGTTCTTC.

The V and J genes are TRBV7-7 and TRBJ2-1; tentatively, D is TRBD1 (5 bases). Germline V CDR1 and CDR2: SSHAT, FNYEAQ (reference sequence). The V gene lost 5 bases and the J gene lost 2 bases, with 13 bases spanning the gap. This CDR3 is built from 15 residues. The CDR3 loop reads CASSRTTETYNEQFF. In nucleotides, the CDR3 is TGTGCCAGCAGCCGGACAACCGAAACCTACAATGAGCAGTTCTTC.

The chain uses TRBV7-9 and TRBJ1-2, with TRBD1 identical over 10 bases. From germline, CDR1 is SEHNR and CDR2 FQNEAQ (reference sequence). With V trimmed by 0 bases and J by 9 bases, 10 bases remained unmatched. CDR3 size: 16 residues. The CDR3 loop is CASSLANTGDRGRYTF. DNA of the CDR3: TGTGCCAGCAGCTTAGCGAACACCGGGGACAGGGGACGCTACACCTTC.